This T cell receptor beta chain is from a study of blood T cell repertoires in COVID-19 (TCRdb year 2020). At the level of the whole study: Collaborator samples came from the United States, Italy and Spain and covered acute and convalescent phases of COVID-19. The material from the prospective study consisted of cDNA or gDNA derived from T cells, B-cell-depleted T cells, or PBMCs. Subjects who had been exposed to COVID-19, were actively infected with it, or had recovered from it provided the deeply sampled blood TCRbeta repertoires that made up the dataset. The repertoires were released in a freely available public database meant as a resource for research on the immune response to SARS-CoV-2. Samples were obtained from the ongoing ImmuneRACE study (first 160 participants) and from some 1,300 subjects provided by 6 global collaborators. The sample metadata nearly always contained a de-identified subject ID, COVID-19 status, age in years and sex. Where available, HLA class I and class II types were obtained from metadata supplied by the sample provider rather than from assay-based typing.

At one collaborating source in Seattle, patients were enrolled during active infection and were followed longitudinally through the course of disease. The collaborating institutions used their own protocols to collect whole blood in K2EDTA tubes. For TCRbeta analysis, collaborator samples were shipped as frozen whole blood, as isolated PBMCs, or as DNA extracted from either sample type. Study-wide conclusions, independent of this receptor: How much clinical and demographic metadata was included differed by source and by participant, and the metadata was provided uncurated.

TCRbeta CDR3 regions were amplified from genomic DNA using the immunoSEQ Assay, a bias-controlled multiplex PCR. Concerning the study's data processing: The number of nucleated cells in each sample was estimated from the amplification of reference gene primers within the assay. To quantify the absolute abundance of each unique TCRbeta CDR3 rearrangement, sequence reads were collapsed and filtered. For each sample, productive Simpson clonality was calculated as the square root of Simpson's diversity index over productive rearrangements. This immuneACCESS table, as held by TCRdb, lists in-frame sequences with V and J called but not all clones. Of the missing ones, under half trace to an unresolved V gene in checked studies; the others have no known cause. For V, J and clone size, that table is used; D and trimming come from the DNA. Within this sample are about 440,000 clones, with approximately 88% of them counted one time only. Over 9.5% of the sample is held by the ten biggest clonotypes.

In regard to this clone: It lacks a known antigen. Per-nucleotide qualities are absent, and no much larger clonotype sits a single base away. The sample holds other DNA sequences that translate to the same CDR3.

The receptor's source is a woman aged 50 to 60 with COVID-19, enrolled during active disease. The material sequenced was peripheral blood.

The CDR3 in this case is CASSLGGADTQYF. The nucleotide sequence is given as TGTGCCAGCAGCCTCGGGGGGGCAGATACGCAGTATTTT. This chain is built from TRBV7-3 and TRBJ2-3; TRBD2 lines up with 8 middle nucleotides. CDR3 length: 13 amino acids, cysteine to phenylalanine. CDR3 DNA is the only sequence kept; it has 39 bases, read in frame from the first base. CDR1 and CDR2, looked up from the germline V gene, are SGHTA and FQGTGA. V loses 5 bases at its end and J loses 4 bases; junction bases beyond the gene matches: 2.